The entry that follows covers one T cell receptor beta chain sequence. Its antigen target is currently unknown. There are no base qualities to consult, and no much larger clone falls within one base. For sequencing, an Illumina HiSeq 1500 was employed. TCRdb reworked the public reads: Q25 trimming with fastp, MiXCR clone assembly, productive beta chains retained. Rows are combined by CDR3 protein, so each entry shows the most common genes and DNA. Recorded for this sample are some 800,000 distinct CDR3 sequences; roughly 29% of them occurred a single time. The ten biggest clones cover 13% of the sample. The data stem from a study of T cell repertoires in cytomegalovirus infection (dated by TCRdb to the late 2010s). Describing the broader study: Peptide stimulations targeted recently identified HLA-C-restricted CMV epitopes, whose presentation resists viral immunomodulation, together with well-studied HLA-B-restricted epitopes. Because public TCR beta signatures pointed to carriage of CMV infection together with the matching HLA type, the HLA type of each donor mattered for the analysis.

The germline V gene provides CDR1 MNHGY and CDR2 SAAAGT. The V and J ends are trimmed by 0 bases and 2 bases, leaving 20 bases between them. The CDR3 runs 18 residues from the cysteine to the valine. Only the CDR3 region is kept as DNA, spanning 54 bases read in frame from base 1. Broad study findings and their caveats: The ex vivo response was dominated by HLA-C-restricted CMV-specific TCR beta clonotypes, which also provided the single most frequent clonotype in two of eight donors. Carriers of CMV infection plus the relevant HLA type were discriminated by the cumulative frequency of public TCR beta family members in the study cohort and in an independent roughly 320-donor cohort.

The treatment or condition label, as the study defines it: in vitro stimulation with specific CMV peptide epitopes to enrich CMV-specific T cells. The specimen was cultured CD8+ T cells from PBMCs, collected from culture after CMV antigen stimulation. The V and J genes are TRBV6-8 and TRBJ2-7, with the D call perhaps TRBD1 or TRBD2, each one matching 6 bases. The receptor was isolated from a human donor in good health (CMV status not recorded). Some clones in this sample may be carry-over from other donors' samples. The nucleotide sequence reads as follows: TGTGCCAGCAGTTACTCTTTACGGTCGGGGGCCCGAACCTACGAGCAGTACGTC. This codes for CASSYSLRSGARTYEQYV.